This T cell receptor (beta chain) stems from a study of T-cell memory formation after mild COVID-19. Study-level background: Clustering of TCRs was largely donor specific.

TCR alpha and TCR beta cDNA libraries carrying sample barcodes and UMIs came from 5'RACE with constant-segment primers. One entry per CDR3 protein results from TCRdb running MiXCR on the 5' RACE reads. The profile shows roughly 410,000 distinct CDR3 sequences, approximately 25% of them singletons. Overall study results and limits: Some SARS-CoV-2-responding clones were already detected in memory before infection. Researchers could not confirm that second-wave clones peaking on day 37 targeted SARS-CoV-2.

The CDR3 length is 15 residues. CDR1 and CDR2 (germline): LNHNV, YYDKDF (reference sequence). Losses at the gene ends were 0 bases for V and 3 bases for J; bases not matched to a gene: 5. Turning to this clonotype: Antigen unknown.

The chain links TRBV15 to TRBJ2-7; TRBD2 matches at 7 bases. The sequence was collected from an adult woman who had mild COVID-19 (a few samples of this study predate the infection). Cell type and time point are not known. Sample: PBMCs or a T cell subset sorted from them (not recorded which). CDR3 sequence (DNA): TGTGCCACCAGCAGAGATCAGGGCGGGGGCTACGAGCAGTACTTC. It codes for CATSRDQGGGYEQYF. Looking up the rest from reference TRBV15 and TRBJ2-7 gives the full variable domain: DAMVIQNPRYQVTQFGKPVTLSCSQTLNHNVMYWYQQKSSQAPKLLFHYYDKDFNNEADTPDNFQSRRPNTSFCFLDIRSPGLGDTAMYLCATSRDQGGGYEQYFGPGTRLTVT.